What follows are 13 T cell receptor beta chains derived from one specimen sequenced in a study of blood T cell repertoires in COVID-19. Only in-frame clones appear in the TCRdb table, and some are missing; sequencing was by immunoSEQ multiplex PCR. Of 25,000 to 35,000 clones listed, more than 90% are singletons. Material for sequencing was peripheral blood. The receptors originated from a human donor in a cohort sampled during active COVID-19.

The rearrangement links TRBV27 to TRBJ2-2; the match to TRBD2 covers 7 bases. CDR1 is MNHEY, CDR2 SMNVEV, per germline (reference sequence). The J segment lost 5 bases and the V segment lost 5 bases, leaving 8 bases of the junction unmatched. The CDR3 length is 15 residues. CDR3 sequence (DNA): TGTGCCAGCAGTCCTTCCTTGGGAGGGACCGGGGAGCTGTTTTTT. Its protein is CASSPSLGGTGELFF.

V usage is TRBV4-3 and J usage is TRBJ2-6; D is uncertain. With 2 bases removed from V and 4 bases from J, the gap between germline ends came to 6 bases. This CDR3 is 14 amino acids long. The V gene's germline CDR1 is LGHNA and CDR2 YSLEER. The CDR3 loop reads CASSQNSGANVLTF. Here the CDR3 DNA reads TGCGCCAGCAGCCAAAATAGCGGGGCCAACGTCCTGACTTTC.

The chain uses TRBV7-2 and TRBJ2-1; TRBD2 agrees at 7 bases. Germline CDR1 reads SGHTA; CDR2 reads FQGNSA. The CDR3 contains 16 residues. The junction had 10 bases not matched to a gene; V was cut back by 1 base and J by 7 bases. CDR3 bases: TGTGCCAGCAGCTTAGAGCGGTGGGACTACCAGAATGAGCAGTTCTTC. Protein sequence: CASSLERWDYQNEQFF.

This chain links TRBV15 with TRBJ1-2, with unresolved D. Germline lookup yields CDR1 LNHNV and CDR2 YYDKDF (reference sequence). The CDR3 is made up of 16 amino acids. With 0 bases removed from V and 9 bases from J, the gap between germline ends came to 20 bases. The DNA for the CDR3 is TGTGCCACCAGCAGAGATTTGATGGAGGGATCTATGCGCTACACCTTC. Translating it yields CATSRDLMEGSMRYTF.

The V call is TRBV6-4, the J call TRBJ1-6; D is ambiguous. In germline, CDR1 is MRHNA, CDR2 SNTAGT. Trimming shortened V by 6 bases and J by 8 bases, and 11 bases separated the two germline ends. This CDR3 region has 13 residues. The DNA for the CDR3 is TGTGCCAGCAGCCTGAAAGAGGATTCACCCCTCCACTTT. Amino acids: CASSLKEDSPLHF.

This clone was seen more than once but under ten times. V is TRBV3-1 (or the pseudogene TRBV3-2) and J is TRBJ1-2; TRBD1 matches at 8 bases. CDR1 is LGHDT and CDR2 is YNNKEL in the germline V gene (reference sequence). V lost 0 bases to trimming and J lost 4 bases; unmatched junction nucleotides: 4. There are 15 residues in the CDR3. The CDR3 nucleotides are TGTGCCAGCAGCCAAGAGGCAGGGGGCAGCTATGGCTACACCTTC. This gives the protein CASSQEAGGSYGYTF.

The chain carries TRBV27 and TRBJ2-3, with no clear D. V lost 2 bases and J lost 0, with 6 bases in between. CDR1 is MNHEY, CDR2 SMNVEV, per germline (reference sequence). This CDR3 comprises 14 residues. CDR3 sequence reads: CASSLAESTDTQYF. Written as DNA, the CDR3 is TGTGCCAGCAGTTTAGCGGAAAGCACAGATACGCAGTATTTT.

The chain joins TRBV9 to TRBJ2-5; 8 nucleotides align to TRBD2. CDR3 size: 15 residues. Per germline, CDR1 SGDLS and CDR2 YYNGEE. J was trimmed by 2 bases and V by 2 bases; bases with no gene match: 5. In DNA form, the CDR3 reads TGTGCCAGCAGCGTCGGGGGGGACCCACAAGAGACCCAGTACTTC. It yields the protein CASSVGGDPQETQYF. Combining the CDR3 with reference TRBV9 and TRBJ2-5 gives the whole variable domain DSGVTQTPKHLITATGQRVTLRCSPRSGDLSVYWYQQSLDQGLQFLIQYYNGEERAKGNILERFSAQQFPDLHSELNLSSLELGDSALYFCASSVGGDPQETQYFGPGTRLLVL.

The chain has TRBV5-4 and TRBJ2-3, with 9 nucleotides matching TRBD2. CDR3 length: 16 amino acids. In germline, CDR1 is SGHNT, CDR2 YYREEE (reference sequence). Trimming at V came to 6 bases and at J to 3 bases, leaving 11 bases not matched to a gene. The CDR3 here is CASTLKAGGGTDTQYF. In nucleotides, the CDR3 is TGTGCCAGCACCTTAAAAGCGGGAGGAGGGACAGATACGCAGTATTTT.

The DNA of the CDR3 is TGTGCCAGCAGCTTGGCGGGAGGAGCGGTTGAGCAGTTCTTC. Translation: CASSLAGGAVEQFF. The chain has TRBV7-3 and TRBJ2-1; 8 bases align to TRBD2. The CDR3 totals 14 residues. The germline V gene has CDR1 SGHTA and CDR2 FQGTGA. V lost 3 bases and J lost 9; bases outside the gene matches: 7.

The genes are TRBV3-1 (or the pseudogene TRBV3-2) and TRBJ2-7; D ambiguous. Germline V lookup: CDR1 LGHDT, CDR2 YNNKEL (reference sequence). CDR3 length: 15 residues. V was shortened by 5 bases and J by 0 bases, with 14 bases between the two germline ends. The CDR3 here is CASSYRIAVSYEQYF. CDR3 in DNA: TGTGCCAGCAGCTATCGCATTGCGGTCTCCTACGAGCAGTACTTC.

The CDR3 spells CASSPRTRPNEQYF. CDR3 coding DNA: TGTGCCAGCAGCCCCCGGACTAGGCCCAACGAGCAGTACTTC. V is TRBV3-1 (or the pseudogene TRBV3-2) and J is TRBJ2-7, with TRBD2 matching 7 bases. Trimming at V came to 4 bases and at J to 5 bases, leaving 8 bases not matched to a gene. The CDR3 is made up of 14 amino acids. The germline V gene encodes CDR1 LGHDT and CDR2 YNNKEL (reference sequence).

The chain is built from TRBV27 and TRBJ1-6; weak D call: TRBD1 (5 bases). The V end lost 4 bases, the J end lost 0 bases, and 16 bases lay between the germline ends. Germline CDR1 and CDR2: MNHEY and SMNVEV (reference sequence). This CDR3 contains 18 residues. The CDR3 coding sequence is TGTGCCAGCAGTTCCCTTGGGCCGGGGGGCTCCTATAATTCACCCCTCCACTTT. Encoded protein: CASSSLGPGGSYNSPLHF.